These T cell receptor beta chains were read from a single sample in a study of blood T cell repertoires in COVID-19. TCRdb keeps only in-frame clones here, not all; method: immunoSEQ multiplex PCR. The profile covers roughly 73,000 clones, with about four fifths appearing a single time and approximately 20% taken by the ten largest. Sequenced: peripheral blood. Every receptor here comes from a woman aged 70-85 years with acute or convalescent COVID-19. The CDR3 runs from the conserved cysteine through the conserved F or W. Each record gives: CDR3 protein, CDR3 DNA, clone size, D gene, J gene, V gene. The D gene is left open where the match is weak. Only some rows state a clone size, as once, few, many or a class for expanded clones.

cdr3_aa: CASSFDMLATNEKLFF
cdr3_nt: TGTGCCAGCAGCTTCGACATGTTAGCAACTAATGAAAAACTGTTTTTT
clone_size: -
d_call: -
j_call: TRBJ1-4
v_call: TRBV7-9

cdr3_aa: CASSSGQENTEAFF
cdr3_nt: TGTGCCAGCAGTTCCGGACAGGAGAACACTGAAGCTTTCTTT
clone_size: -
d_call: TRBD1
j_call: TRBJ1-1
v_call: TRBV6-5

cdr3_aa: CAIVDRGNEQFF
cdr3_nt: TGTGCCATCGTAGACAGGGGCAATGAGCAGTTCTTC
clone_size: -
d_call: TRBD1
j_call: TRBJ2-1
v_call: TRBV28

cdr3_aa: CASRTGDGNSPLHF
cdr3_nt: TGCGCCAGTAGAACAGGGGACGGCAATTCACCCCTCCACTTT
clone_size: -
d_call: TRBD1
j_call: TRBJ1-6
v_call: TRBV5-1

cdr3_aa: CASSGGLRNEQYF
cdr3_nt: TGTGCCAGTAGTGGGGGGTTAAGGAACGAGCAGTACTTC
clone_size: -
d_call: -
j_call: TRBJ2-7
v_call: TRBV19

cdr3_aa: CASSKDLRLFPQYF
cdr3_nt: TGTGCCAGCAGCAAAGACCTTCGACTCTTTCCCCAGTACTTC
clone_size: -
d_call: -
j_call: TRBJ2-5
v_call: TRBV21-1

cdr3_aa: CASSVGGLAVAYEQYF
cdr3_nt: TGTGCCAGCAGCGTGGGGGGACTAGCGGTCGCCTACGAGCAGTACTTC
clone_size: -
d_call: TRBD2
j_call: TRBJ2-7
v_call: TRBV9

cdr3_aa: CASSYGSNQPQHF
cdr3_nt: TGTGCCAGCAGTTATGGCAGCAATCAGCCCCAGCATTTT
clone_size: -
d_call: -
j_call: TRBJ1-5
v_call: TRBV6-5

cdr3_aa: CASGLRRLAGGQGTGELFF
cdr3_nt: TGTGCTAGTGGTTTGCGGAGACTAGCGGGAGGGCAAGGCACCGGGGAGCTGTTTTTT
clone_size: -
d_call: TRBD2
j_call: TRBJ2-2
v_call: TRBV12-5

cdr3_aa: CASSLGLGRVDEQFF
cdr3_nt: TGCGCCAGCAGCTTGGGACTAGGGCGTGTCGATGAGCAGTTCTTC
clone_size: -
d_call: -
j_call: TRBJ2-1
v_call: TRBV5-1

cdr3_aa: CASSAQTGMIRGYTF
cdr3_nt: TGTGCCAGTAGTGCCCAGACAGGGATGATTCGGGGCTACACCTTC
clone_size: -
d_call: TRBD1
j_call: TRBJ1-2
v_call: TRBV19

cdr3_aa: CASSQTTRTGNTEAFF
cdr3_nt: TGTGCCAGCAGCCAGACAACCCGGACAGGGAACACTGAAGCTTTCTTT
clone_size: -
d_call: TRBD1
j_call: TRBJ1-1
v_call: TRBV9

cdr3_aa: CASSISGSDYEQYF
cdr3_nt: TGCGCCAGCAGTATTTCGGGAAGTGACTACGAGCAGTACTTC
clone_size: -
d_call: -
j_call: TRBJ2-7
v_call: TRBV5-1

cdr3_aa: CASSFSAGLAGPWGLYF
cdr3_nt: TGTGCCAGCTCATTCTCCGCGGGACTAGCGGGACCGTGGGGGCTCTATTTT
clone_size: -
d_call: TRBD2
j_call: TRBJ2-3
v_call: TRBV18

cdr3_aa: CASSDDRQGTTLDTQYF
cdr3_nt: TGCGCCAGCAGTGACGATAGACAGGGTACGACCTTGGATACGCAGTATTTT
clone_size: -
d_call: TRBD1
j_call: TRBJ2-3
v_call: TRBV10-1

cdr3_aa: CASSSTGTSGTREQFF
cdr3_nt: TGTGCCAGCAGTTCTACCGGGACTAGCGGGACACGGGAGCAGTTCTTC
clone_size: -
d_call: TRBD2
j_call: TRBJ2-1
v_call: TRBV6-6

cdr3_aa: CASSSDSFNEKLFF
cdr3_nt: TGCGCCAGCAGTTCGGACAGTTTCAATGAAAAACTGTTTTTT
clone_size: -
d_call: -
j_call: TRBJ1-4
v_call: TRBV5-1

cdr3_aa: CAWSEDRVYQPQHF
cdr3_nt: TGTGCCTGGAGTGAGGACAGGGTATATCAGCCCCAGCATTTT
clone_size: -
d_call: TRBD1
j_call: TRBJ1-5
v_call: TRBV30

cdr3_aa: CASSSGRTEAFF
cdr3_nt: TGCGCCAGCAGCTCCGGTCGAACCGAAGCTTTCTTT
clone_size: few
d_call: -
j_call: TRBJ1-1
v_call: TRBV5-1

cdr3_aa: CASSPGLARFGEQFF
cdr3_nt: TGTGCCAGCAGTCCCGGACTAGCGCGCTTCGGGGAGCAGTTCTTC
clone_size: -
d_call: TRBD2
j_call: TRBJ2-1
v_call: TRBV27

cdr3_aa: CASRARAPGNTIYF
cdr3_nt: TGTGCCAGCAGGGCCAGGGCGCCCGGAAACACCATATATTTT
clone_size: -
d_call: -
j_call: TRBJ1-3
v_call: TRBV7-9

cdr3_aa: CASTSGQGSNQPQHF
cdr3_nt: TGTGCCAGCACTTCCGGACAGGGGAGCAATCAGCCCCAGCATTTT
clone_size: -
d_call: TRBD1
j_call: TRBJ1-5
v_call: TRBV2

cdr3_aa: CASRPEWEYYGYTF
cdr3_nt: TGTGCCAGCAGACCCGAGTGGGAGTACTATGGCTACACCTTC
clone_size: -
d_call: -
j_call: TRBJ1-2
v_call: TRBV7-9

cdr3_aa: CASSRDTTNTGELFF
cdr3_nt: TGTGCCAGCAGCCGGGACACAACGAACACCGGGGAGCTGTTTTTT
clone_size: -
d_call: -
j_call: TRBJ2-2
v_call: TRBV5-6

cdr3_aa: CASSPGQYGYTF
cdr3_nt: TGTGCCAGCAGCCCGGGACAGTATGGCTACACCTTC
clone_size: -
d_call: TRBD1
j_call: TRBJ1-2
v_call: TRBV2

cdr3_aa: CASSATPSGTYNEQFF
cdr3_nt: TGTGCCAGCAGCGCAACCCCTAGCGGAACCTACAATGAGCAGTTCTTC
clone_size: -
d_call: TRBD2
j_call: TRBJ2-1
v_call: TRBV5-4

cdr3_aa: CASLPIQDTEAFF
cdr3_nt: TGTGCCAGCTTACCTATTCAGGATACTGAAGCTTTCTTT
clone_size: -
d_call: -
j_call: TRBJ1-1
v_call: TRBV18

cdr3_aa: CASSLQGSNQPQHF
cdr3_nt: TGTGCCAGCAGCCTACAGGGTAGCAATCAGCCCCAGCATTTT
clone_size: -
d_call: -
j_call: TRBJ1-5
v_call: TRBV16

cdr3_aa: CAGGEETQYF
cdr3_nt: TGTGCCGGCGGCGAGGAGACCCAGTACTTC
clone_size: -
d_call: -
j_call: TRBJ2-5
v_call: TRBV6-8

cdr3_aa: CASSTLSWGGTDTQYF
cdr3_nt: TGTGCCAGCAGCACCCTTTCTTGGGGCGGCACAGATACGCAGTATTTT
clone_size: -
d_call: -
j_call: TRBJ2-3
v_call: TRBV21-1

cdr3_aa: CASSLLRGSGRASLREQYF
cdr3_nt: TGTGCCAGCAGTCTCCTCCGGGGTAGCGGGAGGGCCTCGTTGCGCGAGCAGTACTTC
clone_size: -
d_call: TRBD2
j_call: TRBJ2-7
v_call: TRBV28